Listed below are T cell receptor beta chains from one sample, sequenced in a study of PD-L1 blockade in urothelial cancer. The data were produced by immunoSEQ multiplex PCR, yet TCRdb's version contains in-frame clones alone and is incomplete. The table has 45,000 to 60,000 clones, 82% seen once; the top ten hold roughly 1.8%. Sequenced here: PBMCs, sampled around atezolizumab (anti-PD-L1) treatment. These receptor sequences come from a man aged 45-65 years with urothelial cancer. Both conserved end residues are trimmed from each CDR3. Each record gives: J gene, V gene, CDR3 length, CDR3 protein.

j_call: TRBJ1-2
v_call: TRBV4-1
cdr3_length: 14
cdr3_aa: ASSQLGTGLDYGYT

j_call: TRBJ2-2
v_call: TRBV7-7
cdr3_length: 14
cdr3_aa: ASRPFRETDTGELF

j_call: TRBJ2-1
v_call: TRBV18
cdr3_length: 12
cdr3_aa: ASSPPGTGLLWF

j_call: TRBJ2-7
v_call: TRBV19
cdr3_length: 12
cdr3_aa: ASSISLRDNEQY

j_call: TRBJ1-1
v_call: TRBV19
cdr3_length: 13
cdr3_aa: ASSARDNMNTEAF

j_call: TRBJ1-4
v_call: TRBV5-1
cdr3_length: 13
cdr3_aa: ASSLSPGGTEKLF

j_call: TRBJ2-5
v_call: TRBV21-1
cdr3_length: 11
cdr3_aa: ASSSEGEETQY

j_call: TRBJ1-2
v_call: TRBV7-2
cdr3_length: 12
cdr3_aa: ASSSGGFSRGYT

j_call: TRBJ2-2
v_call: TRBV5-4
cdr3_length: 14
cdr3_aa: ASSRGLAGGTGELF

j_call: TRBJ1-2
v_call: TRBV5-4
cdr3_length: 12
cdr3_aa: ASSPQGQSYGYT

j_call: TRBJ2-1
v_call: TRBV5-3
cdr3_length: 18
cdr3_aa: ARSLALLAGGPGSYNEQF

j_call: TRBJ2-2
v_call: TRBV11-3
cdr3_length: 14
cdr3_aa: ASSLGRGAGTGELF